A selection of T cell receptor beta chains follows, all from one sample in a study of shared clonotypes between healthy human individuals. Generated by immunoSEQ multiplex PCR, the TCRdb table keeps only in-frame clones and is missing some. This sample has 2 million to 2.5 million clones; about 90% occur once, and the top ten carry around 0.35%. Sequencing used naive CD4+ T cells from PBMCs. These receptors originate from a man between 18 and 35 years old in good health. Some clones in this sample may be carry-over from other donors' samples. Each CDR3 is given with its conserved first and last residue. Fields, in order: D gene, J gene, clone size, CDR3 length, V gene, CDR3 protein, CDR3 DNA. D genes are given only for firm matches. Expanded clones get a size class; other rows say once, few or many, or leave the size out.

>-|TRBJ1-5|-|15|TRBV18
CASSPGQESNQPQHF
TGTGCCAGCTCACCAGGGCAGGAGAGCAATCAGCCCCAGCATTTT
>-|TRBJ2-7|-|18|TRBV7-9
CASLRLESSSRFSYEQYF
TGTGCCAGCTTACGACTGGAAAGTAGCTCCCGGTTTAGCTACGAGCAGTACTTC
>TRBD2|TRBJ2-1|-|15|TRBV11-2
CASSFSGLGGGEQFF
TGTGCCAGCAGCTTTAGCGGGCTGGGGGGGGGTGAGCAGTTCTTC
>-|TRBJ2-1|-|13|TRBV5-1
CASSFDEAGKMFF
TGCGCCAGCAGCTTCGATGAGGCGGGAAAGATGTTCTTC
>-|TRBJ2-7|-|13|TRBV6-5
CASSYSITYEQYF
TGTGCCAGCAGTTACTCCATCACCTACGAGCAGTACTTC
>TRBD2|TRBJ2-5|-|16|TRBV19
CASSTGLAGVWETQYF
TGTGCCAGTAGTACCGGACTAGCGGGAGTTTGGGAGACCCAGTACTTC
>-|TRBJ2-1|-|16|TRBV2
CASSAELISGYNEQFF
TGTGCCAGCAGTGCGGAGTTGATTAGCGGATACAATGAGCAGTTCTTC
>-|TRBJ1-5|-|15|TRBV19
CASSIKPRLNQPQHF
TGTGCCAGTAGTATAAAACCCCGTCTCAATCAGCCCCAGCATTTT
>-|TRBJ1-5|-|13|TRBV11-2
CASSLRRGQPQHF
TGTGCCAGCAGCCTACGACGGGGTCAGCCCCAGCATTTT
>TRBD2|TRBJ2-1|-|20|TRBV28
CASSFRRASGRGPSYNEQFF
TGTGCCAGCAGTTTCCGTCGGGCTAGCGGGAGAGGTCCCTCCTACAATGAGCAGTTCTTC
>-|TRBJ1-1|-|12|TRBV25-1
CASSDSDTEAFF
TGTGCCAGCAGTGACTCCGACACTGAAGCTTTCTTT
>-|TRBJ1-1|-|15|TRBV6-5
CASRTTRLMNTEAFF
TGTGCCAGCAGGACGACCCGATTGATGAACACTGAAGCTTTCTTT
>-|TRBJ2-3|-|11|TRBV5-4
CASSQSDTQYF
TGTGCCAGCAGCCAATCAGATACGCAGTATTTT
>TRBD1|TRBJ2-1|-|15|TRBV28
CASSLRGQSYNEQFF
TGTGCCAGCAGTTTAAGGGGACAGTCCTACAATGAGCAGTTCTTC
>-|TRBJ2-7|once|17|TRBV5-1
CASSLTFAAVSSYEQYF
TGCGCCAGCAGCTTGACTTTCGCCGCCGTGAGCTCCTACGAGCAGTACTTC
>-|TRBJ1-4|-|11|TRBV2
CASSDGEKLFF
TGTGCCAGCAGTGATGGTGAAAAACTGTTTTTT
>-|TRBJ2-7|once|15|TRBV6-5
CASSYSRGRSYEQYF
TGTGCCAGCAGTTACTCCCGCGGAAGGTCCTACGAGCAGTACTTC
>-|TRBJ1-5|-|14|TRBV5-6
CASTRHGGGQPQHF
TGTGCCAGCACCCGACACGGGGGTGGTCAGCCCCAGCATTTT
>-|TRBJ1-1|-|14|TRBV28
CASRPGRKNTEAFF
TGTGCCAGCAGGCCGGGACGGAAGAACACTGAAGCTTTCTTT
>TRBD2|TRBJ2-2|-|19|TRBV5-4
CASSVGGLAGFSGTGELFF
TGTGCCAGCAGCGTGGGGGGACTAGCGGGTTTCTCTGGCACCGGGGAGCTGTTTTTT
>TRBD2|TRBJ2-1|-|15|TRBV2
CASIGTSGKYNEQFF
TGTGCCAGCATTGGGACTAGCGGGAAGTACAATGAGCAGTTCTTC
>TRBD2|TRBJ2-5|-|13|TRBV5-6
CASSLAGGETQYF
TGTGCCAGCAGCTTGGCGGGAGGCGAGACCCAGTACTTC
>-|TRBJ2-5|-|13|TRBV6-6
CASSYPPAETQYF
TGTGCCAGCAGTTACCCCCCGGCGGAGACCCAGTACTTC
>-|TRBJ1-1|-|13|TRBV6-6
CASSYFRNTEAFF
TGTGCCAGCAGTTATTTCAGGAACACTGAAGCTTTCTTT
>TRBD1|TRBJ2-2|-|16|TRBV6-6
CASSRGGLLDTGELFF
TGTGCCAGCAGTAGAGGGGGCCTTCTGGACACCGGGGAGCTGTTTTTT
>-|TRBJ2-5|-|14|TRBV7-2
CASSFSTFQETQYF
TGTGCCAGCAGCTTCTCAACTTTCCAAGAGACCCAGTACTTC
>TRBD2|TRBJ2-1|once|16|TRBV7-9
CASSYTSGKRYNEQFF
TGTGCCAGCAGCTATACTAGCGGGAAAAGGTACAATGAGCAGTTCTTC
>-|TRBJ1-5|-|12|TRBV5-4
CAIDTRNQPQHF
TGTGCCATCGACACCAGAAATCAGCCCCAGCATTTT
>-|TRBJ2-2|-|13|TRBV29-1
CSVSSGNTGELFF
TGCAGCGTATCCAGCGGGAACACCGGGGAGCTGTTTTTT
>-|TRBJ2-5|-|14|TRBV5-1
CASSLLGPAETQYF
TGCGCCAGCAGCTTGCTGGGTCCTGCAGAGACCCAGTACTTC
>-|TRBJ2-1|once|15|TRBV28
CASSPQRTSYNEQFF
TGTGCCAGCAGTCCCCAACGAACCTCCTACAATGAGCAGTTCTTC
>-|TRBJ2-7|-|12|TRBV7-9
CASSFPSSEQYF
TGTGCCAGCAGCTTCCCCAGTAGCGAGCAGTACTTC
>-|TRBJ2-7|once|14|TRBV28
CASTTPGRVNEQYF
TGTGCCAGCACTACCCCTGGCAGGGTAAACGAGCAGTACTTC
>-|TRBJ1-2|-|16|TRBV4-1
CASSQSIGGPNYGYTF
TGCGCCAGCAGCCAATCGATCGGGGGGCCTAACTATGGCTACACCTTC
>-|TRBJ2-1|once|13|TRBV30
CAWRGRARGEQFF
TGTGCCTGGAGGGGGAGAGCCCGGGGTGAGCAGTTCTTC
>-|TRBJ2-5|-|15|TRBV27
CASRDPGLGQETQYF
TGTGCCAGCAGGGACCCGGGGCTAGGGCAAGAGACCCAGTACTTC
>TRBD1|TRBJ2-7|-|13|TRBV13
CASSSKGGHEQYF
TGTGCCAGCAGCTCAAAAGGGGGCCACGAGCAGTACTTC
>-|TRBJ2-2|-|13|TRBV30
CAWRSSLYGELFF
TGTGCCTGGAGAAGTAGTCTCTACGGGGAGCTGTTTTTT
>-|TRBJ2-1|-|16|TRBV25-1
CASRKGGGGSYNEQFF
TGTGCCAGCAGGAAAGGGGGAGGGGGCTCCTACAATGAGCAGTTCTTC
>TRBD2|TRBJ2-2|-|15|TRBV5-1
CASSLGLENTGELFF
TGCGCCAGCAGCCTAGGACTAGAGAACACCGGGGAGCTGTTTTTT
>-|TRBJ2-3|-|16|TRBV28
CASSLRTGGGQVGQYF
TGTGCCAGCAGTTTACGGACAGGAGGGGGCCAGGTTGGGCAGTATTTT
>TRBD2|TRBJ2-7|-|15|TRBV5-4
CASQVGGGRDGEQYF
TGTGCCAGCCAGGTGGGCGGGGGTAGGGATGGTGAGCAGTACTTC
>-|TRBJ1-4|-|14|TRBV7-2
CASSLVGVGEKLFF
TGTGCCAGCAGCTTAGTGGGGGTAGGAGAAAAACTGTTTTTT
>-|TRBJ2-5|-|14|TRBV28
CASSFRGSRETQYF
TGTGCCAGCAGTTTTAGGGGGAGTAGGGAGACCCAGTACTTC
>-|TRBJ2-3|-|15|TRBV5-1
CASSKTLRVTDTQYF
TGCGCCAGCAGCAAGACTCTCAGGGTCACAGATACGCAGTATTTT
>TRBD2|TRBJ2-5|-|14|TRBV30
CAWSVLAGGQTQYF
TGTGCCTGGAGTGTGTTAGCGGGAGGACAGACCCAGTACTTC
>TRBD1|TRBJ1-1|-|16|TRBV19
CASSFLPGQGAPEAFF
TGTGCCAGTAGTTTCTTACCGGGACAGGGGGCGCCTGAAGCTTTCTTT
>-|TRBJ1-1|-|13|TRBV2
CASRTDTVTEAFF
TGTGCCAGCCGGACAGATACTGTCACTGAAGCTTTCTTT
>-|TRBJ2-7|-|12|TRBV28
CASSRPTGEQYF
TGTGCCAGCAGTAGACCTACGGGGGAGCAGTACTTC
>TRBD2|TRBJ2-1|-|20|TRBV28
CASSYSLGTSGSSSYNEQFF
TGTGCCAGCAGTTACTCATTAGGGACTAGCGGGTCTAGCTCCTACAATGAGCAGTTCTTC
>-|TRBJ1-2|-|15|TRBV5-1
CASSLEAGSRYGYTF
TGCGCCAGCAGCTTGGAGGCAGGCTCCAGGTATGGCTACACCTTC
>-|TRBJ2-7|once|16|TRBV28
CASSPLSRLSSYEQYF
TGTGCCAGCAGTCCCCTCTCCCGGCTCAGTTCATACGAGCAGTACTTC
>-|TRBJ2-1|once|16|TRBV21-1
CASSGRSSGTYNEQFF
TGTGCCAGCAGCGGCCGATCTAGCGGTACCTACAATGAGCAGTTCTTC
>TRBD1|TRBJ2-5|-|14|TRBV7-9
CASSPGQGQETQYF
TGTGCCAGCAGTCCGGGACAGGGGCAAGAGACCCAGTACTTC
>TRBD2|TRBJ2-7|-|14|TRBV6-1
CASRQDSGAYEQYF
TGTGCCAGCAGACAAGATAGCGGGGCCTACGAGCAGTACTTC
>-|TRBJ1-5|once|15|TRBV28
CASSSRSGGNQPQHF
TGTGCCAGCAGTTCCCGGTCAGGGGGCAATCAGCCCCAGCATTTT
>-|TRBJ1-1|-|12|TRBV6-1
CASSWGVTEAFF
TGTGCCAGCAGTTGGGGGGTCACTGAAGCTTTCTTT
>TRBD1|TRBJ1-4|few|17|TRBV5-1
CASSLRDRGRSNEKLFF
TGCGCCAGCAGCCTCCGGGACAGGGGGCGATCTAATGAAAAACTGTTTTTT
>-|TRBJ1-1|-|13|TRBV29-1
CSVVNQGDTEAFF
TGCAGCGTTGTTAACCAGGGAGACACTGAAGCTTTCTTT